This note documents a single T cell receptor beta chain sequence. Some clones are missing from TCRdb's copy, which holds only in-frame ones; the method was immunoSEQ multiplex PCR. The profile shows tens of thousands of clones, roughly 86% of them singletons. Autoimmune disease history or systemic immunosuppression led to patients being barred. CDR1 is SGHRS and CDR2 is YFSETQ in the germline V gene. V was clipped by 4 bases and J by 9 bases; unmatched bases: 6. This CDR3 has 14 amino acids. This sample was taken from a study of OX40 agonist ivuxolimab in advanced cancers. The genes are TRBV5-1 and TRBJ2-1, with 11 nucleotides matching TRBD2. The material sequenced was CD4+ or CD8+ T cells sorted from blood, taken in a trial of the OX40 agonist ivuxolimab. The source is an adult with an advanced solid tumor such as melanoma, head and neck, liver or kidney cancer. CDR3 nucleotide sequence: TGCGCCAGCAGCAGCGGGACTAGCGGTCTTGAGCAGTTCTTC. This sequence encodes CASSSGTSGLEQFF.